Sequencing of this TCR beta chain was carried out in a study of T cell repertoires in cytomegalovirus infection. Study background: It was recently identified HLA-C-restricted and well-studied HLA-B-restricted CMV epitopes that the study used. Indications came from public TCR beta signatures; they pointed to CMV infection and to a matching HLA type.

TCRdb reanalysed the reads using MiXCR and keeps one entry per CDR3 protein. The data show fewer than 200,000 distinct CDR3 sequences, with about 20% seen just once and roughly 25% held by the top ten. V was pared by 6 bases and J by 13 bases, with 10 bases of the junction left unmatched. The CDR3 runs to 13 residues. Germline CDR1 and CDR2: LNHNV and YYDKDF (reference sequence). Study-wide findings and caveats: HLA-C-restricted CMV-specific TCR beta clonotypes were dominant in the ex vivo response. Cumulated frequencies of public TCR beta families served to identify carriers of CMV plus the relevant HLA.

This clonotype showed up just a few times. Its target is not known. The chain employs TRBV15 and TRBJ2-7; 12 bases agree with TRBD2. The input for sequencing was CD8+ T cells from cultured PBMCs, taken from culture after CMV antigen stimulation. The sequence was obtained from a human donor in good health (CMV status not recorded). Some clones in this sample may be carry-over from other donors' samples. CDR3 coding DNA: TGTGCCACCAGTACGCGGACTAGCGGGGCCCCCTACTTC. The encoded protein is CATSTRTSGAPYF.